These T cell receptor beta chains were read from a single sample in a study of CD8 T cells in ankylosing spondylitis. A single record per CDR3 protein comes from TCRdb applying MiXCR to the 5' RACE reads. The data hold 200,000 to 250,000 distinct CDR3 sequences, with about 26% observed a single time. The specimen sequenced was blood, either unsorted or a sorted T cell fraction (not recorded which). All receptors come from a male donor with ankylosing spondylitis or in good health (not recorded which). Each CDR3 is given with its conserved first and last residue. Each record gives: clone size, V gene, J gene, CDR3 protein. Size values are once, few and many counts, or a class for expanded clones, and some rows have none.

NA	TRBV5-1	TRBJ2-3	CASSMTTPSTDTQYF
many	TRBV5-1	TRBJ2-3	CASSRDRSSTDTQYF
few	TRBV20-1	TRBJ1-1	CSARQGGDDTEAFF
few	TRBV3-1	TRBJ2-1	CASSPGLAGVEQFF
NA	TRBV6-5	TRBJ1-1	CASSYTGTGRTEAFF
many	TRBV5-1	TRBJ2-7	CASSLVERTSYYEQYF
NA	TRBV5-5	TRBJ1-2	CASSEQPNYGYTF
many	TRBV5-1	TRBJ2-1	CASSTLAGGAYNEQFF
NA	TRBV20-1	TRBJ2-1	CSAPRQTQWEQFF
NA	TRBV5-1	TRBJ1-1	CASSPYGPGKNTEAFF